This T cell receptor beta chain is drawn from a study of blood T cell repertoires in COVID-19. Study-level information: T cells, B-cell-depleted T cells, or PBMCs provided the cDNA or gDNA that served as material.

Original handling: Amplification of reference gene primers provided the estimated nucleated cell counts. Clones were sequenced by immunoSEQ multiplex PCR, and TCRdb holds only the in-frame ones, with some missing. For V, J and clone size, that table is used; D and trimming come from the DNA. The table includes roughly 100,000 clones, around 86% detected once. With 5 bases removed from V and 0 bases from J, the gap between germline ends came to 14 bases. The CDR3 is 16 residues long. Germline V gene lookup returns CDR1 SGHAT and CDR2 FQNNGV. This TCR was recovered from a man aged 50 or older with acute or convalescent COVID-19. The rearrangement links TRBV11-2 to TRBJ1-3; tentatively, D is TRBD1 (5 bases). Sample: peripheral blood. The CDR3 spells CASSPRGGISGNTIYF. The CDR3 coding sequence is TGTGCCAGCAGCCCCCGGGGGGGGATCTCTGGAAACACCATATATTTT.